This TCR beta chain was obtained from a study of T cell responses to AZD1222 COVID-19 vaccine. Study results and limitations: Only five or six people who got AZD1222 tested seropositive at baseline.

Sequencing was performed with immunoSEQ multiplex PCR; in TCRdb, only in-frame clones are kept and a portion is missing. The sample consists of tens of thousands of clones, more than 65% of them appearing once. V trimming: 5 bases; J trimming: 8 bases; junction bases outside the gene matches: 12. Germline V CDR1 and CDR2: MDHEN, SYDVKM. CDR3 length equals 15 residues. Remarks on this clone: Its target is not known.

This TCR derives from an adult in good health. V and J are TRBV28 and TRBJ1-1, with TRBD1 matching over 9 bases. Specimen: peripheral blood, collected on day 0 of AZD1222 vaccination. The CDR3 loop reads CASSPLGQGGWEAFF. The DNA of the CDR3 is TGTGCCAGCAGTCCGTTGGGACAGGGCGGGTGGGAAGCTTTCTTT.